The 15 T cell receptor beta chains given below trace back to one sample, sequenced in a study of blood T cell repertoires in COVID-19. Sequencing used immunoSEQ multiplex PCR; TCRdb keeps in-frame clones, though not all of them. The sample has 70,000 to 80,000 clones; around 79% are singletons. Sequences were obtained from peripheral blood. Every receptor here comes from a middle-aged man with acute or convalescent COVID-19.

The chain joins TRBV29-1 to TRBJ1-5; D gene unclear. CDR1 is SQVTM and CDR2 is ANQGSEA in the germline V gene. This CDR3 is built from 13 residues. Trimming removed 3 bases from V and 3 bases from J, with 9 bases in between. In DNA, the CDR3 is TGCAGCGTTGACGGCGGCTACAATCAGCCCCAGCATTTT. This translates into CSVDGGYNQPQHF.

The rearrangement uses TRBV9 and TRBJ1-1, with no clear D. Germline V lookup: CDR1 SGDLS, CDR2 YYNGEE. The CDR3 is 14 residues long. V was pared by 0 bases and J by 1 base, with 7 bases between. CDR3 region: CASSVGAGNTEAFF. CDR3 nucleotides: TGTGCCAGCAGCGTAGGGGCGGGGAACACTGAAGCTTTCTTT.

V is TRBV10-1 and J is TRBJ2-3; 12 bases map to TRBD2. V gave up 5 bases and J gave up 3 bases; unmatched junction bases: 18. The CDR3 sequence is 20 residues long. Germline V gene data show CDR1 as WNHNN and CDR2 as SYGVQD (reference sequence). The CDR3 DNA is TGCGCCAGCAGTACCACCGGGACTAGCGGGTTGACCCTAGCAACAGATACGCAGTATTTT. Translation gives CASSTTGTSGLTLATDTQYF.

This chain connects TRBV7-9 to TRBJ1-1; tentative D call: TRBD1 (5 bases). V was pared by 5 bases and J by 1 base, with 8 bases between. CDR1 is SEHNR and CDR2 is FQNEAQ in the germline V gene (reference sequence). This CDR3 region has 13 residues. CDR3 sequence reads: CASSPQGNTEAFF. DNA for the CDR3: TGTGCCAGCAGCCCGCAGGGGAACACTGAAGCTTTCTTT.

This clone has just one count. The rearrangement joins TRBV3-1 (or the pseudogene TRBV3-2) to TRBJ2-2, with TRBD2 as a possible D gene (6 bases). CDR1 and CDR2 (germline): LGHDT, YNNKEL (reference sequence). The CDR3 loop spans 16 amino acids. V shed 1 base and J shed 1 base, with 10 bases lying between them. The CDR3 reads CASSQVIAVNTGELFF. In DNA form, the CDR3 reads TGTGCCAGCAGCCAAGTGATAGCGGTGAACACCGGGGAGCTGTTTTTT.

A remark on this clone: The junction departs from the called germline gene at one end, perhaps through a read error. Other DNA variants within this sample encode the same CDR3. The chain couples TRBV3-1 (or the pseudogene TRBV3-2) to TRBJ2-7; 11 bases are a match to TRBD2. Looked up from germline, CDR1 is LGHDT and CDR2 is YNNKEL (reference sequence). The CDR3 totals 14 residues. The CDR3 is CASRGTSGGYEQYF. Here the CDR3 DNA reads TGTGCCAGCAGGGGGACTAGCGGAGGGTACGAGCAATACTTC.

This clone was counted once. This chain joins TRBV3-1 (or the pseudogene TRBV3-2) and TRBJ2-1; 7 bases align to TRBD1. The CDR3 runs to 15 residues. V shed 4 bases, J shed 5 bases, and the junction held 8 bases outside the gene matches. The germline V gene encodes CDR1 LGHDT and CDR2 YNNKEL (reference sequence). The CDR3 DNA is TGTGCCAGCAGCCCGGACAGGCTGCAAAACAATGAGCAGTTCTTC. The encoded protein is CASSPDRLQNNEQFF.

J is TRBJ2-2 and V is TRBV18; D may be TRBD2 (5 bases). From germline, CDR1 is KGHSH and CDR2 LQKENI. This CDR3 is 16 amino acids long. V shed 2 bases and J shed 1 base, with 11 bases lying between them. The DNA of the CDR3 is TGTGCCAGCTCACCATCGAGGGCAGGGAACACCGGGGAGCTGTTTTTT. Protein sequence: CASSPSRAGNTGELFF.

The CDR3 loop is CASSPGTDNQPQHF. The CDR3 nucleotides are TGTGCCAGCTCACCAGGGACAGATAATCAGCCCCAGCATTTT. The chain combines TRBV18 with TRBJ1-5; 7 bases align to TRBD1. The CDR3 is made up of 14 amino acids. V dropped 2 bases and J dropped 4; count of bases not matched to a gene: 2. Germline V gives CDR1 KGHSH, CDR2 LQKENI.

The chain has TRBV5-6 and TRBJ2-1; the D is unclear. Germline CDR1 is SGHDT and CDR2 is YYEEEE. This CDR3 contains 11 residues. Trimming stripped 2 bases from V and 14 bases from J, with 11 bases between. CDR3 region: CASSFSHLEFF. The CDR3 DNA sequence: TGTGCCAGCAGCTTTAGTCATCTGGAGTTCTTC.

This chain's CDR3 is CASSRTGPNEKLFF. The DNA of the CDR3 is TGTGCCAGTAGTAGGACAGGACCTAATGAAAAACTGTTTTTT. The V and J genes are TRBV19 and TRBJ1-4; TRBD1 matches at 7 bases. Germline CDR1 LNHDA, CDR2 SQIVND (reference sequence). Trimming removed 4 bases from V and 3 bases from J; junction bases left unmatched: 2. The CDR3 runs to 14 residues.

The gene calls are TRBV11-3 and TRBJ2-5; a possible D gene is TRBD1 (6 bases). The CDR3 consists of 15 residues. Germline V CDR1 and CDR2: SGHNT, YENEEA. Deletions cut 1 base from V and 4 bases from J, with 13 bases between. The chain's CDR3 is CASSLGAGAAETQYF. The CDR3 DNA reads as TGTGCCAGCAGCTTAGGGGCAGGGGCCGCAGAGACCCAGTACTTC.

CDR3 protein: CASSSRSGLSSYNEQFF. The CDR3 DNA sequence: TGTGCCAGCAGCTCCAGGAGTGGACTGAGCTCCTACAATGAGCAGTTCTTC. J is TRBJ2-1 and V is TRBV13; perhaps TRBD2 as D (5 bases). There are 17 residues in the CDR3. Per germline, CDR1 PRHDT and CDR2 FYEKMQ (reference sequence). Trimming stripped 4 bases from V and 0 bases from J, with 16 bases between.

The chain has TRBV28 and TRBJ1-5; possibly TRBD1 for D (6 bases). Germline V gives CDR1 MDHEN, CDR2 SYDVKM. The length of the CDR3 is 14 residues. V was cut by 7 bases and J by 7 bases, with 17 bases left in between. The CDR3 DNA follows: TGTGCCAGCACCTCCCTCAGGGGTTTGCAGCCCCAGCATTTT. Its protein is CASTSLRGLQPQHF.

The chain carries TRBV6-2 or TRBV6-3 and TRBJ1-1; a possible D gene is TRBD1 (5 bases). V lost 4 bases, J lost 5 bases, and 29 bases lay in between. CDR3 size: 19 residues. CDR1 is MNHEY and CDR2 is SVGEGT in the germline V gene. The CDR3: CASSSRDSGFLFYGTEAFF. For the CDR3, the DNA is TGTGCCAGCAGTTCTCGGGACTCGGGTTTTCTGTTTTATGGGACTGAAGCTTTCTTT.